This T cell receptor (beta chain) comes out of a study of cytomegalovirus exposure and HLA in healthy donors. PCR primers comprised 60 Vbeta and 13 Jbeta primers. Using immunoSEQ multiplex PCR, the repertoire was profiled, and TCRdb retains in-frame clones only, with some absent. The profile shows 100,000 to 150,000 clones, 80% of them singletons. The table lists this clone with a count of one. The junction had 7 bases not matched to a gene; V was cut back by 1 base and J by 4 bases. Germline lookup yields CDR1 LGHNA and CDR2 YNFKEQ. This CDR3 spans 17 amino acids. What was sequenced was PBMCs. The rearrangement uses TRBV4-2 and TRBJ2-1; 10 bases map to TRBD2. The sequence was collected from a woman aged 40 to 50 in good health and CMV-seronegative. Here the CDR3 DNA reads TGTGCCAGCAGCCAAGCCGAAGGGACTAGCGTGTACAATGAGCAGTTCTTC. It translates to CASSQAEGTSVYNEQFF.